The entry below describes one TCR beta chain. Its antigen is unknown. Data came from immunoSEQ multiplex PCR; TCRdb stores just in-frame clones and leaves some out. In the table there are approximately 980,000 clones, over 75% of which are singletons. The data belong to a study of shared clonotypes between healthy human individuals. Study in general: Plates per donor: three CD4 naive, three CD4 memory, two CD8 naive, one CD8 memory.

Broader study findings: Estimated clonotype richness was generally higher in naive than memory subsets.

None of the donors, who were healthy HIV-negative adults, had recently had acute infections or vaccinations. The V segment lost 5 bases and the J segment 3 bases; nucleotides outside the gene matches: 5. CDR1 SGHTA and CDR2 FQGNSA come from the germline V gene. CDR3 length: 14 residues. This TCR was sampled from a man aged 18-30 years in good health. The chain employs TRBV7-2 and TRBJ2-3; TRBD2 matches 7 bases. Sequenced material: memory CD4+ T cells sorted from blood. Stated subset: CD45RA-negative fraction. CDR3 residues: CASSVTSATDTQYF. The CDR3 region has the DNA TGTGCCAGCAGCGTTACTAGCGCGACAGATACGCAGTATTTT. Full variable domain (remainder filled in from reference TRBV7-2 and TRBJ2-3): GAGVSQSPSNKVTEKGKDVELRCDPISGHTALYWYRQSLGQGLEFLIYFQGNSAPDKSGLPSDRFSAERTGGSVSTLTIQRTQQEDSAVYLCASSVTSATDTQYFGPGTRLTVL.